The 21 T cell receptor beta chains below come from one sample, sequenced in a study of OX40 agonist ivuxolimab in advanced cancers. Measured with immunoSEQ multiplex PCR; TCRdb has only the in-frame clones, and not every one. The data contain some 51,000 clones, approximately 86% of them seen just once; the ten biggest clones take up 12%. Sequenced material: CD4+ or CD8+ T cells sorted from blood, taken in a trial of the OX40 agonist ivuxolimab. The receptors were sampled from an adult with an advanced solid tumor such as melanoma, head and neck, liver or kidney cancer.

This clone was detected only once. The chain couples TRBV5-6 to TRBJ1-2; D uncertain. V dropped 0 bases and J dropped 1 base, with 13 bases sitting between them. This CDR3 is 16 amino acids long. Germline lookup yields CDR1 SGHDT and CDR2 YYEEEE. The CDR3 DNA follows: TGTGCCAGCAGCTTGGCTTGGCAGTATTTTAACTATGGCTACACCTTC. Amino acids: CASSLAWQYFNYGYTF.

Points on this clone: Given a much more abundant clone one base away, this may be a read error. Other DNA sequences within the sample encode an identical CDR3. The CDR3 nucleotides read TGTGCCAGCAGCTTGGCCGACAACACTGAAGCTTTCTTT. Its translation is CASSLADNTEAFF. The gene calls are TRBV5-8 and TRBJ1-1, with unresolved D. The CDR3 extends over 13 amino acids. The germline CDR1 and CDR2 sequences are SGHTS and YDEGEE. The ends were cut back, 0 bases at V and 2 bases at J, with 5 bases in the middle.

The chain links TRBV6-4 to TRBJ2-5; D not certain. Trimming took 3 bases from V and 2 from J, leaving 7 bases between them. CDR3 length: 13 amino acids. Germline values: CDR1 MRHNA, CDR2 SNTAGT. The DNA of the CDR3 is TGTGCCAGCAGTGAAACAGATCAAGAGACCCAGTACTTC. Residues: CASSETDQETQYF.

The chain's CDR3 is CASSPAGGGTDTQYF. CDR3 bases: TGTGCCAGCTCACCAGCGGGAGGGGGCACAGATACGCAGTATTTT. The rearrangement joins TRBV18 to TRBJ2-3; 9 nucleotides align to TRBD2. In germline, CDR1 is KGHSH, CDR2 LQKENI. With V trimmed by 2 bases and J by 1 base, 1 base remained unmatched. This CDR3 spans 15 amino acids.

This rearrangement joins TRBV19 to TRBJ1-3; D may be TRBD1 (5 bases). The CDR3 runs to 14 residues. Between the trimmed V and J ends, which lost 6 bases and 4 bases, there was a span of 13 bases. Germline assignment: CDR1 LNHDA and CDR2 SQIVND (reference sequence). CDR3 residues: CASSTWGSGNTIYF. CDR3 in DNA: TGTGCCAGTAGCACTTGGGGGAGCGGAAACACCATATATTTT.

This clone was detected only once. The chain links TRBV11-2 to TRBJ2-7; D is ambiguous. Trimming stripped 1 base from V and 6 bases from J, with 13 bases between. CDR1 is SGHAT and CDR2 is FQNNGV in the germline V gene. The CDR3 has 14 amino acids. The CDR3 sequence: CASSLAGNLAEQYF. The CDR3 DNA reads TGTGCCAGCAGCTTAGCCGGTAACTTAGCCGAGCAGTACTTC. The full variable domain, its missing parts supplied by reference TRBV11-2 and TRBJ2-7, is EAGVAQSPRYKIIEKRQSVAFWCNPISGHATLYWYQQILGQGPKLLIQFQNNGVVDDSQLPKDRFSAERLKGVDSTLKIQPAKLEDSAVYLCASSLAGNLAEQYFGPGTRLTVT.

This chain joins TRBV4-1 and TRBJ2-7; D perhaps matches TRBD2 (5 bases). Per the germline V gene, CDR1 is MGHRA and CDR2 is YSYEKL. The V and J ends lost 6 bases and 2 bases respectively, with 11 bases between them. The CDR3 loop spans 13 amino acids. CDR3 protein: CASRGLAAYEQYF. CDR3 coding DNA: TGCGCCAGCAGGGGTCTAGCAGCCTACGAGCAGTACTTC.

This clone appeared a single time. This chain uses TRBV7-9 with TRBJ1-1; perhaps TRBD1 as D (5 bases). Deletions cut 5 bases from V and 7 bases from J, with 17 bases between. This CDR3 has 14 amino acids. Germline loops: CDR1 SEHNR, CDR2 FQNEAQ (reference sequence). Written as DNA, the CDR3 is TGTGCCAGCAGCCCCGGGGGGGAAGCCGATGAAGCTTTCTTT. Translation gives CASSPGGEADEAFF.

The rearrangement joins TRBV7-2 to TRBJ1-3; the D is unclear. Germline V lookup: CDR1 SGHTA, CDR2 FQGNSA. This CDR3 comprises 14 residues. Trimming pared 5 bases from V and 3 bases from J, leaving 11 bases between. The CDR3 sequence is CASSPGPSGNTIYF. The CDR3 DNA reads TGTGCCAGCAGCCCCGGGCCCAGTGGAAACACCATATATTTT.

This chain connects TRBV6-6 to TRBJ1-2, with D possibly being TRBD1 (6 bases). V was clipped by 7 bases and J by 4 bases, with 22 bases between them. From germline, CDR1 is MNHNY and CDR2 SVGAGI (reference sequence). CDR3 length equals 16 residues. The CDR3 sequence is CASTFLLQDSSYGYTF. The CDR3, as DNA: TGTGCCAGCACCTTTCTCCTCCAGGACAGTTCCTATGGCTACACCTTC.

This clone was observed once. The chain has TRBV15 and TRBJ2-6; 12 bases match TRBD2. Germline values: CDR1 LNHNV, CDR2 YYDKDF (reference sequence). This CDR3 has 17 amino acids. Trimming at V came to 7 bases and at J to 4 bases, leaving 8 bases not matched to a gene. The CDR3 DNA reads as TGTGCCACCACCCCGACTAGCGGGGGAGCCGGGGCCAACGTCCTGACTTTC. As protein: CATTPTSGGAGANVLTF. Supplemented by reference TRBV15 and TRBJ2-6, the full variable domain reads DAMVIQNPRYQVTQFGKPVTLSCSQTLNHNVMYWYQQKSSQAPKLLFHYYDKDFNNEADTPDNFQSRRPNTSFCFLDIRSPGLGDTAMYLCATTPTSGGAGANVLTFGAGSRLTVL.

This clone was found once. The gene calls are TRBV9 and TRBJ2-2; no clear D. This CDR3 contains 12 residues. CDR1 and CDR2 (germline): SGDLS, YYNGEE. Trimming removed 5 bases at V and 4 bases at J, with 6 bases between. The CDR3 spells CASSQATGELFF. As DNA, the CDR3 is TGTGCCAGCAGTCAGGCCACCGGGGAGCTGTTTTTT. Variable domain in full (rest from reference TRBV9 and TRBJ2-2): DSGVTQTPKHLITATGQRVTLRCSPRSGDLSVYWYQQSLDQGLQFLIQYYNGEERAKGNILERFSAQQFPDLHSELNLSSLELGDSALYFCASSQATGELFFGEGSRLTVL.

This rearrangement joins TRBV7-8 to TRBJ2-7, with TRBD1 matching over 7 bases. V dropped 4 bases and J dropped 5; count of bases not matched to a gene: 11. Germline lookup yields CDR1 SGHVS and CDR2 FQNEAQ. The CDR3 length is 15 residues. The CDR3 bases are TGTGCCAGCAGCTATCCCGGGACAGACAGCAACGAGCAGTACTTC. Its protein product is CASSYPGTDSNEQYF.

The chain carries TRBV11-2 and TRBJ2-7, with 10 bases aligning to TRBD1. The length of the CDR3 is 16 residues. Per germline, CDR1 SGHAT and CDR2 FQNNGV. With V trimmed by 2 bases and J by 6 bases, 10 bases remained unmatched. For the CDR3, the DNA is TGTGCCAGCAGCTTATCGGCTGGACAGGGGGGAGGCGAGCAGTACTTC. This sequence encodes CASSLSAGQGGGEQYF. Looking up the rest from reference TRBV11-2 and TRBJ2-7 gives the full variable domain: EAGVAQSPRYKIIEKRQSVAFWCNPISGHATLYWYQQILGQGPKLLIQFQNNGVVDDSQLPKDRFSAERLKGVDSTLKIQPAKLEDSAVYLCASSLSAGQGGGEQYFGPGTRLTVT.

This chain's CDR3 is CASSTDGGLNTEAFF. The DNA for the CDR3 is TGTGCCAGCAGCACGGACGGAGGTCTGAACACTGAAGCTTTCTTT. The rearrangement joins TRBV7-2 to TRBJ1-1; D ambiguous. Trimming removed 5 bases from V and 0 bases from J, with 13 bases in between. Germline CDR1 and CDR2: SGHTA and FQGNSA. The CDR3 covers 15 residues.

This chain connects TRBV7-6 to TRBJ1-2; D might be TRBD1 (6 bases). With 5 bases removed from V and 8 bases from J, the gap between germline ends came to 18 bases. The CDR3 loop spans 14 amino acids. The germline gives CDR1 SGHVS, CDR2 FNYEAQ. CDR3: CASSPTGRLIGYTF. The CDR3 DNA reads as TGTGCCAGCAGCCCTACAGGGAGACTTATCGGCTACACCTTC.

The rearrangement joins TRBV7-9 to TRBJ2-5; a possible D gene is TRBD2 (6 bases). With 5 bases removed from V and 3 bases from J, the gap between germline ends came to 13 bases. The germline V gene has CDR1 SEHNR and CDR2 FQNEAQ (reference sequence). This CDR3 has 14 residues. The CDR3 region is CASSLAGGKETQYF. In nucleotides, the CDR3 is TGTGCCAGCAGCCTCGCCGGGGGAAAAGAGACCCAGTACTTC. Complete variable domain (other parts from reference TRBV7-9 and TRBJ2-5): DTGVSQNPRHKITKRGQNVTFRCDPISEHNRLYWYRQTLGQGPEFLTYFQNEAQLEKSRLLSDRFSAERPKGSFSTLEIQRTEQGDSAMYLCASSLAGGKETQYFGPGTRLLVL.

This chain links TRBV5-1 with TRBJ1-1, with D perhaps matching TRBD1 (5 bases). Germline V gene lookup returns CDR1 SGHRS and CDR2 YFSETQ. V was shortened by 0 bases and J by 1 base, with 13 bases between the two germline ends. This CDR3 spans 16 amino acids. The CDR3 DNA reads TGCGCCAGCAGCTTGGCCTTGGCTGGGGGGAACACTGAAGCTTTCTTT. Residues: CASSLALAGGNTEAFF. The full variable domain, its missing parts supplied by reference TRBV5-1 and TRBJ1-1, is KAGVTQTPRYLIKTRGQQVTLSCSPISGHRSVSWYQQTPGQGLQFLFEYFSETQRNKGNFPGRFSGRQFSNSRSEMNVSTLELGDSALYLCASSLALAGGNTEAFFGQGTRLTVV.

The chain carries TRBV6-6 and TRBJ1-2; D not certain. Germline CDR1 and CDR2: MNHNY and SVGAGI (reference sequence). V lost 6 bases and J 4 bases, leaving 12 bases between the germline ends. This CDR3 region has 13 residues. CDR3 region: CASSKDGTYGYTF. The CDR3 DNA is TGTGCCAGCAGCAAAGACGGAACCTATGGCTACACCTTC.

The rearrangement links TRBV30 to TRBJ1-4; 7 bases match TRBD1. With V trimmed by 8 bases and J by 7 bases, 7 bases remained unmatched. CDR1 is GTSNPN and CDR2 is SVGIG in the germline V gene (reference sequence). The CDR3 sequence is 12 residues long. The CDR3, as DNA: TGTGCCCTCCGGACAGGAGGTGAAAAACTGTTTTTT. Translating it yields CALRTGGEKLFF. The full variable domain, completed using reference TRBV30 and TRBJ1-4, is SQTIHQWPATLVQPVGSPLSLECTVEGTSNPNLYWYRQAAGRGLQLLFYSVGIGQISSEVPQNLSASRPQDRQFILSSKKLLLSDSGFYLCALRTGGEKLFFGSGTQLSVL.

As for this clone: The same CDR3 also results from other DNA sequences found in this sample. The rearrangement joins TRBV6-5 to TRBJ1-1; D unresolved. V lost 5 bases and J lost 4, with 11 bases in between. There are 13 residues in the CDR3. Per the germline V gene, CDR1 is MNHEY and CDR2 is SVGAGI. This CDR3 is CASSRDSGTEAFF. The CDR3 nucleotides read TGTGCCAGCAGTCGCGACTCGGGCACTGAAGCTTTCTTT.